This TCR beta chain derives from a study of blood T cell repertoires in COVID-19. Sequenced by immunoSEQ multiplex PCR; TCRdb stores in-frame clones only, minus some. Of roughly 170,000 clones listed, 78% are singletons. Sequencing input: PBMCs or T cells enriched from blood (not recorded which). The clonotype originates from a woman aged 45-59 years who had recovered from COVID-19.

DNA of the CDR3: TGTGCCTGGAGTGGACTAGCGGGAGTTGTCGGGGAGCTGTTTTTT. As protein: CAWSGLAGVVGELFF. The V call is TRBV30, the J call TRBJ2-2; TRBD2 matches at 12 bases. The CDR3 has 15 residues. Per germline, CDR1 GTSNPN and CDR2 SVGIG (reference sequence). After removal of 1 base from V and 7 bases from J, the junction contained 4 bases not matched to a gene.